The 3 T cell receptor beta chains in this list originate from one sample, sequenced in a study of identical twins. TCRdb called the 5' RACE reads again in MiXCR, with one record for every CDR3 protein. The data contain about 250,000 distinct CDR3 sequences, approximately 7.9% of them singletons. These data also formed part of another study, on yellow fever vaccine responses in identical twins.

The sample consisted of CD8+ T cells sorted from blood. The receptor set was obtained from a young woman in good health.

This CDR3 reads CASGTPPSSYEQYF. CDR3 DNA: TGTGCCAGCGGAACCCCCCCCAGCTCCTACGAGCAGTACTTC. The rearrangement links TRBV6-1 to TRBJ2-7; D remains unclear. Germline CDR1 and CDR2: MNHNS and SASEGT. The CDR3 is 14 amino acids. Deletions cut 8 bases from V and 0 bases from J, with 14 bases between.

This clonotype was picked up many times. This chain joins TRBV12-3 or TRBV12-4 and TRBJ2-1; D possibly corresponds to TRBD2 (6 bases). The CDR3 is 12 residues long. V was trimmed by 6 bases and J by 6 bases, leaving 9 bases between them. The CDR3 protein is CASRKTSNEQFF. The CDR3 DNA reads TGTGCCAGCAGAAAGACTAGCAATGAGCAGTTCTTC.

A few counts support this clonotype. The V gene is TRBV20-1, the J gene TRBJ2-7; D gene unclear. Trimming removed 2 bases at V and 0 bases at J, with 11 bases between. The CDR3 length is 14 residues. The V gene's germline CDR1 is DFQATT and CDR2 SNEGSKA (reference sequence). CDR3 coding DNA: TGCAGTGCTAGACCCACCTCAAGCTCCTACGAGCAGTACTTC. Its translation is CSARPTSSSYEQYF.